This TCR beta chain was retrieved from a study of T cell repertoires in cytomegalovirus infection. V shed 4 bases and J shed 0 bases, with 10 bases lying between them. Germline V CDR1 and CDR2: MRHNA, SNTAGT. The CDR3 runs to 14 residues. From the reads, TCRdb called clonotypes with MiXCR, one entry per CDR3 protein. Of some 71,000 distinct CDR3 sequences listed, about 29% are singletons. Points on this clonotype: Its matching antigen is unknown.

Sequencing used CD8+ T cells from cultured PBMCs, obtained from culture after CMV antigen stimulation. The sequence was collected from a human donor in good health (CMV status not recorded). Some clones in this sample may be carry-over from other donors' samples. This chain uses TRBV6-4 with TRBJ2-7, with no clear D. CDR3 loop: CASSVGRVSYEQYF. CDR3 bases: TGTGCCAGCAGTGTCGGACGGGTCTCCTACGAGCAGTACTTC.